In its sample, the clone carrying this T cell receptor (beta chain) is medium-sized (0.01 to 0.1%). What it binds is not known. These data originate in a study of naive and memory T cell subsets. Study outcomes and limitations: Potentially, T cell activation and differentiation skew this RNA-based measurement.

Four PCR rounds used nested alpha and beta constant region primers plus the SP2 primer. For blood and skin samples, reverse transcription used TCR alpha and beta constant primers. TCRdb passed the 5' RACE reads through MiXCR, listing each CDR3 protein once. The table shows about 62,000 distinct CDR3 sequences, with roughly 8.1% occurring only once. An oligonucleotide containing a UMI was ligated to the 3' end of TCR cDNA. RNA was extracted from under 3 ml of whole blood of healthy adults. Input was roughly 1 to 1000 ng of DNase-treated total RNA without cell sorting. V was trimmed by 7 bases and J by 1 base, leaving 16 bases between them. CDR3 length equals 14 residues. Germline V lookup: CDR1 DFQATT, CDR2 SNEGSKA (reference sequence).

This chain joins TRBV20-1 and TRBJ1-1; D unresolved. The TCR sequence derives from a female donor in good health. This chain's CDR3 is CSVQGWQENTEAFF. The CDR3 DNA reads as TGCAGTGTCCAAGGCTGGCAAGAGAACACTGAAGCTTTCTTT.